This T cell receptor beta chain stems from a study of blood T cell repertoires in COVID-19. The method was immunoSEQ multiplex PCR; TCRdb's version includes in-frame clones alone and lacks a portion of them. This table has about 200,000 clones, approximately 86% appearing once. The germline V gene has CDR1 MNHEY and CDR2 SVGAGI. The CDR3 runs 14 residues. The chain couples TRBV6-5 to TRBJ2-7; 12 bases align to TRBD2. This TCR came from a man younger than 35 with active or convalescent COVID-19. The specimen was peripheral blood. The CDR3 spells CASNGLAGPYEQYF. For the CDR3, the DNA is TGTGCGAGTAACGGACTAGCGGGACCCTACGAGCAGTACTTC.